This TCR beta chain was profiled in a study of OX40 agonist ivuxolimab in advanced cancers. Between the trimmed V and J ends, which lost 4 bases and 1 base, there was a span of 11 bases. There are 14 residues in the CDR3. Germline V CDR1 and CDR2: MDHEN, SYDVKM. Sequencing used immunoSEQ multiplex PCR; TCRdb keeps in-frame clones, though not all of them. The data show tens of thousands of clones, about 85% seen once. In regard to this clone: Its antigen is unidentified.

Study results and limitations: Within 6 weeks, CD4+ and CD8+ blood T cells expanded clonally at 0.1 to 3.0 mg/kg.

The source material was CD4+ or CD8+ T cells sorted from blood, sampled in a trial of the OX40 agonist ivuxolimab. The chain couples TRBV28 to TRBJ2-7; the D is unclear. The origin of this receptor is an adult with an advanced solid tumor such as melanoma, head and neck, liver or kidney cancer. The CDR3 coding sequence is TGTGCCAGCAGTTATCCTGCGCGGTCCTACGAGCAGTACTTC. Protein: CASSYPARSYEQYF. The variable domain in full, completed from reference TRBV28 and TRBJ2-7, reads DVKVTQSSRYLVKRTGEKVFLECVQDMDHENMFWYRQDPGLGLRLIYFSYDVKMKEKGDIPEGYSVSREKKERFSLILESASTNQTSMYLCASSYPARSYEQYFGPGTRLTVT.